This T cell receptor (beta chain) was sequenced in a study of a mutant IDH1 vaccine in newly diagnosed glioma. On the study more broadly: Patients had received radiotherapy, temozolomide, or both previously, most receiving both.

Remarks on this clone: Its antigen is currently unknown.

Produced via immunoSEQ multiplex PCR; TCRdb's table is partial and in-frame only. The table includes about 30,000 clones, about 85% detected once. Trimming took 4 bases from V and 1 from J; bases not matched to a gene: 4. The CDR3 is made up of 16 amino acids. Germline V gene lookup returns CDR1 SEHNR and CDR2 FQNEAQ (reference sequence). Described time point: week 23, last vaccination. All doses held 300 ug of mutant IDH1 20-mer peptide, with topical imiquimod. This TCR was sampled from a woman between 18 and 29 years old with glioma. The rearrangement uses TRBV7-9 and TRBJ2-6; 7 nucleotides match TRBD1. Specimen: PBMCs, collected from a glioma patient whose treatment included an IDH1 peptide vaccine. The CDR3 coding sequence is TGTGCCAGCAGCTCACAGGGGTTGTCTGGGGCCAACGTCCTGACTTTC. It is translated as CASSSQGLSGANVLTF.